Presented here are 30 T cell receptor beta chains from one specimen sequenced in a study of blood T cell repertoires in COVID-19 (dated by TCRdb to the early 2020s). Library generation was performed with the immunoSEQ multiplex PCR assay. The immuneACCESS repertoire file appears here via TCRdb, limited to in-frame rearrangements. These files lack a portion of the clones; in checked studies, under half of the deficit traces to unresolved V genes, and the cause of the others is not known. A total of roughly 380,000 clones appear in this sample, about 91% of them only once. The ten largest clones capture roughly 1.6% of the sample. Specimen: peripheral blood. The receptors shown here come from a middle-aged woman with COVID-19, enrolled during active disease.

The CDR3 reads CASTKQGSHQPQHF. The CDR3 DNA follows: TGTGCCAGCACCAAACAGGGTTCCCATCAGCCCCAGCATTTT. The J gene is TRBJ1-5, the V gene TRBV28; weak D call: TRBD1 (6 bases). The CDR3 is 14 residues long. From germline, CDR1 is MDHEN and CDR2 SYDVKM. Trimming pared 7 bases from V and 5 bases from J, leaving 15 bases between.

The CDR3 DNA reads as TGCAGCGCCCCGGACAGCGGGATTGTGGCCCAGTACTTC. This codes for CSAPDSGIVAQYF. J is TRBJ2-5 and V is TRBV29-1, with D possibly TRBD2 on 7 matching bases. Germline values: CDR1 SQVTM, CDR2 ANQGSEA. The CDR3 spans 13 residues. V lost 7 bases, J lost 9 bases, and 21 bases lay in between.

The chain is built from TRBV6-5 and TRBJ1-6; 9 nucleotides line up with TRBD1. V shed 3 bases, J shed 7 bases, and the junction held 4 bases outside the gene matches. CDR3 size: 15 residues. CDR1 and CDR2 from the germline V gene are MNHEY and SVGAGI. CDR3 region: CASSYQGQGNSPLHF. The CDR3 coding sequence is TGTGCCAGCAGTTATCAGGGACAGGGCAATTCACCCCTCCACTTT.

This clone has a handful of counts. This rearrangement joins TRBV27 to TRBJ1-1, with D hard to call. Germline V gives CDR1 MNHEY, CDR2 SMNVEV (reference sequence). V lost 6 bases to trimming and J lost 5 bases, with 13 bases between them. The CDR3 spans 13 residues. The CDR3 nucleotides are TGTGCCAGCAGAACCGGGATTTGGACTGAAGCTTTCTTT. It translates to CASRTGIWTEAFF.

The chain joins TRBV5-1 to TRBJ2-6, with TRBD1 as a possible D gene (5 bases). With 2 bases removed from V and 2 bases from J, the gap between germline ends came to 11 bases. The germline gives CDR1 SGHRS, CDR2 YFSETQ. The CDR3 runs 16 residues. The CDR3 DNA is TGCGCCAGCAGCTTAAATCCAGGGACTGGGGCCAACGTCCTGACTTTC. It encodes CASSLNPGTGANVLTF. Full variable domain (missing parts from reference TRBV5-1 and TRBJ2-6): KAGVTQTPRYLIKTRGQQVTLSCSPISGHRSVSWYQQTPGQGLQFLFEYFSETQRNKGNFPGRFSGRQFSNSRSEMNVSTLELGDSALYLCASSLNPGTGANVLTFGAGSRLTVL.

The chain employs TRBV19 and TRBJ1-5, with D possibly being TRBD1 (6 bases). This CDR3 spans 15 amino acids. The V gene lost 3 bases and the J gene lost 6 bases, with 15 bases spanning the gap. Germline V CDR1 and CDR2: LNHDA, SQIVND (reference sequence). The CDR3 is CASSITQGMGQPQHF. CDR3 coding DNA: TGTGCCAGTAGTATCACACAGGGTATGGGTCAGCCCCAGCATTTT.

This chain joins TRBV19 and TRBJ1-5; D not resolved. Trimming cost V 4 bases and J 8 bases, with 9 bases left between them. Germline V gene sequence: CDR1 LNHDA, CDR2 SQIVND (reference sequence). The CDR3 contains 12 residues. DNA for the CDR3: TGTGCCAGTAGTAGCGGGTGGAAGCCCCAGCATTTT. Translation: CASSSGWKPQHF.

The chain links TRBV27 to TRBJ2-1, with D hard to call. The V and J ends lost 0 bases and 7 bases respectively, with 13 bases between them. This CDR3 contains 15 residues. Germline loops: CDR1 MNHEY, CDR2 SMNVEV (reference sequence). The CDR3: CASSLSGPLANEQFF. The DNA for the CDR3 is TGTGCCAGCAGTTTATCGGGCCCATTGGCTAATGAGCAGTTCTTC.

The genes are TRBV30 and TRBJ1-2, with 11 bases fitting TRBD1. Germline V gene lookup returns CDR1 GTSNPN and CDR2 SVGIG (reference sequence). V was clipped by 5 bases and J by 8 bases; unmatched bases: 7. The CDR3 is 13 amino acids. CDR3 DNA sequence: TGTGCCTGGTCAGGACAGGGGGCGGGGGGCTACACCTTC. Protein sequence: CAWSGQGAGGYTF.

The rearrangement links TRBV27 to TRBJ2-3, with 8 bases that match TRBD1. This CDR3 has 20 residues. After removal of 2 bases from V and 3 bases from J, the junction contained 19 bases not matched to a gene. Germline CDR1 MNHEY, CDR2 SMNVEV (reference sequence). The CDR3 nucleotides read TGTGCCAGCAGTTTAAAAAGGCCCGGACAGGGTCAACGGCTTACAGATACGCAGTATTTT. Protein: CASSLKRPGQGQRLTDTQYF.

The chain has TRBV7-2 and TRBJ2-7, with D tentatively TRBD1 (6 bases). The V gene lost 5 bases and the J gene lost 0 bases, with 14 bases spanning the gap. This CDR3 spans 15 amino acids. Germline CDR1 reads SGHTA; CDR2 reads FQGNSA. The CDR3 region has the DNA TGTGCCAGCAGCCCCTGGGGGCGGACCTCCTACGAGCAGTACTTC. The encoded protein is CASSPWGRTSYEQYF.

The chain recombines TRBV12-3 or TRBV12-4 with TRBJ1-4; D is uncertain. The CDR3 loop spans 13 amino acids. Deletions cut 2 bases from V and 5 bases from J, with 6 bases between. The CDR3 bases are TGTGCCAGCAGTTTAATATCCAATGAAAAACTGTTTTTT. Its protein product is CASSLISNEKLFF.

The chain employs TRBV5-1 and TRBJ2-5, with a weak D call TRBD1 (6 bases). This CDR3 contains 15 residues. Germline V gene lookup returns CDR1 SGHRS and CDR2 YFSETQ. V was cut by 4 bases and J by 1 base, with 14 bases left in between. CDR3 DNA: TGCGCCAGCAGCATCACCACAGGGCCCCAAGAGACCCAGTACTTC. This translates into CASSITTGPQETQYF. The full variable domain, rest sourced from reference TRBV5-1 and TRBJ2-5, is KAGVTQTPRYLIKTRGQQVTLSCSPISGHRSVSWYQQTPGQGLQFLFEYFSETQRNKGNFPGRFSGRQFSNSRSEMNVSTLELGDSALYLCASSITTGPQETQYFGPGTRLLVL.

The genes are TRBV5-6 and TRBJ1-5, with a possible D match to TRBD1 (5 bases). The CDR3 extends over 14 amino acids. V was cut by 4 bases and J by 4 bases, with 12 bases left in between. Germline assignment: CDR1 SGHDT and CDR2 YYEEEE. The CDR3 coding sequence is TGTGCCAGCAGCAGGGGCAGGGTAAATCAGCCCCAGCATTTT. As protein: CASSRGRVNQPQHF. Based on the CDR3 plus reference TRBV5-6 and TRBJ1-5, the full variable domain is DAGVTQSPTHLIKTRGQQVTLRCSPKSGHDTVSWYQQALGQGPQFIFQYYEEEERQRGNFPDRFSGHQFPNYSSELNVNALLLGDSALYLCASSRGRVNQPQHFGDGTRLSIL.

The chain uses TRBV7-3 and TRBJ2-3; TRBD2 agrees at 7 bases. V shed 7 bases, J shed 0 bases, and the junction held 16 bases outside the gene matches. Germline assignment: CDR1 SGHTA and CDR2 FQGTGA. The CDR3 loop spans 18 amino acids. CDR3 bases: TGTGCCAGCACACGGGAAGCGGGGTCCCTAACTAGCACAGATACGCAGTATTTT. Protein: CASTREAGSLTSTDTQYF.

The V gene is TRBV7-9, the J gene TRBJ1-4; 7 bases agree with TRBD1. Germline trimming cut 0 bases from V and 5 bases from J; bases unmatched to any gene: 6. The CDR3 runs to 16 residues. Germline V gene data show CDR1 as SEHNR and CDR2 as FQNEAQ (reference sequence). The CDR3 DNA reads TGTGCCAGCAGCTTAGCAGGGGGCACGATGAATGAAAAACTGTTTTTT. This encodes CASSLAGGTMNEKLFF.

The chain has TRBV2 and TRBJ1-2; D gene unclear. The CDR3 is made up of 14 amino acids. Germline V gene sequence: CDR1 SNHLY, CDR2 FYNNEI. Trimming stripped 2 bases from V and 3 bases from J, with 10 bases between. This chain's CDR3 is CASSEYGEDYGYTF. As DNA, the CDR3 is TGTGCCAGCAGTGAATACGGGGAGGACTATGGCTACACCTTC.

This chain connects TRBV7-8 to TRBJ1-2, with no clear D. The CDR3 is made up of 14 amino acids. The germline gives CDR1 SGHVS, CDR2 FQNEAQ. Trimming took off 5 bases at V and 7 bases at J, with 17 bases between the two ends. The CDR3 nucleotides read TGTGCCAGCAGCCAAGGAGCCGGGAGCGGTGGCTACACCTTC. Translated: CASSQGAGSGGYTF.

V usage is TRBV12-5 and J usage is TRBJ2-5; 8 bases are shared with TRBD2. CDR3 length: 13 residues. Germline trimming cut 5 bases from V and 2 bases from J; bases unmatched to any gene: 1. Germline V gives CDR1 LGHNT, CDR2 FRNRAP. The CDR3 here is CASGRLAQETQYF. Here the CDR3 DNA reads TGTGCTAGTGGTCGACTAGCGCAAGAGACCCAGTACTTC. Combining the CDR3 with reference TRBV12-5 and TRBJ2-5 gives the whole variable domain DARVTQTPRHKVTEMGQEVTMRCQPILGHNTVFWYRQTMMQGLELLAYFRNRAPLDDSGMPKDRFSAEMPDATLATLKIQPSEPRDSAVYFCASGRLAQETQYFGPGTRLLVL.

The chain recombines TRBV14 with TRBJ1-2; D not certain. Germline values: CDR1 SGHDN, CDR2 FVKESK. CDR3 length: 13 amino acids. V was clipped by 4 bases and J by 4 bases, with 10 bases between them. Written as DNA, the CDR3 is TGTGCCAGCAGCCCGACACTTTCCTATGGCTACACCTTC. Translating it yields CASSPTLSYGYTF.

This clone was counted ten times or more. The chain has TRBV11-1 and TRBJ2-7; TRBD1 agrees at 10 bases. CDR1 is SGHAT, CDR2 FQDESV, per germline (reference sequence). The CDR3 consists of 16 residues. Germline trimming cut 2 bases from V and 5 bases from J; bases unmatched to any gene: 9. The CDR3 DNA reads as TGTGCCAGCAGCTTACCCCGTGGGACAGGGGTCCACGAGCAGTACTTC. The encoded protein is CASSLPRGTGVHEQYF. Complete variable domain (other parts from reference TRBV11-1 and TRBJ2-7): EAEVAQSPRYKITEKSQAVAFWCDPISGHATLYWYRQILGQGPELLVQFQDESVVDDSQLPKDRFSAERLKGVDSTLKIQPAELGDSAMYLCASSLPRGTGVHEQYFGPGTRLTVT.

The gene calls are TRBV10-3 and TRBJ2-7, with a weak D call TRBD2 (5 bases). Trimming pared 2 bases from V and 4 bases from J, leaving 12 bases between. The CDR3 sequence is 14 residues long. Germline CDR1 and CDR2: ENHRY and SYGVKD. CDR3 sequence reads: CAISEALARYEQYF. The CDR3 DNA sequence: TGTGCCATCAGTGAGGCGTTAGCGAGGTACGAGCAGTACTTC.

In this sample, this clone turned up once. J is TRBJ2-6 and V is TRBV7-9; a possible D gene is TRBD1 (6 bases). This CDR3 is 17 amino acids long. The germline V and J ends were trimmed by 5 bases and 3 bases, with 17 bases remaining between them. From germline, CDR1 is SEHNR and CDR2 FQNEAQ (reference sequence). The chain's CDR3 is CASSRILQGLGANVLTF. The CDR3 DNA reads TGTGCCAGCAGCAGAATTTTACAGGGTCTTGGGGCCAACGTCCTGACTTTC.

The chain employs TRBV2 and TRBJ2-5; tentatively, D is TRBD2 (6 bases). Germline CDR1 is SNHLY and CDR2 is FYNNEI. The CDR3 length is 13 residues. V was trimmed by 8 bases and J by 0 bases, leaving 10 bases between them. The CDR3, as DNA: TGTGCCAGCTCGGGACTGAACCAAGAGACCCAGTACTTC. The encoded protein is CASSGLNQETQYF.

The chain couples TRBV6-5 to TRBJ1-4, with D possibly TRBD1 on 6 matching bases. The CDR3 length is 15 residues. The V gene lost 2 bases and the J gene lost 7 bases, with 14 bases spanning the gap. Germline V gene data show CDR1 as MNHEY and CDR2 as SVGAGI. CDR3 coding DNA: TGTGCCAGCAGTTACACGGCAGGGGCGGGTGAAAAACTGTTTTTT. Translation gives CASSYTAGAGEKLFF.

This clone showed up just once. V and J are TRBV4-2 and TRBJ1-6; tentatively, D is TRBD1 (6 bases). Germline-derived CDR1 and CDR2 are LGHNA and YNFKEQ. The CDR3 totals 15 residues. Trimming took off 4 bases at V and 7 bases at J, with 14 bases between the two ends. The CDR3 reads CASSPAGGGNSPLHF. CDR3 DNA: TGTGCCAGCAGCCCGGCCGGGGGGGGCAATTCACCCCTCCACTTT.

This clone was seen a single time. This chain uses TRBV7-3 with TRBJ1-1, with D perhaps matching TRBD1 (6 bases). Germline CDR1 SGHTA, CDR2 FQGTGA. The CDR3 contains 13 residues. Trimming left V 5 bases short and J 4 bases short, with 11 bases between. The CDR3 here is CASSPLQGTEAFF. The CDR3 coding sequence is TGTGCCAGCAGCCCCCTACAGGGCACTGAAGCTTTCTTT.

The chain employs TRBV24-1 and TRBJ2-1; 10 nucleotides align to TRBD2. Germline V gene sequence: CDR1 KGHDR, CDR2 SFDVKD. The CDR3 has 14 amino acids. V lost 4 bases and J lost 6; bases outside the gene matches: 2. Here the CDR3 reads CATSDIAGGNEQFF. CDR3 in DNA: TGTGCCACCAGTGACATAGCGGGGGGCAATGAGCAGTTCTTC.

This chain uses TRBV5-1 with TRBJ2-3; 9 bases fit TRBD1. CDR3 length: 17 residues. Germline CDR1 reads SGHRS; CDR2 reads YFSETQ. The junction had 7 bases not matched to a gene; V was cut back by 0 bases and J by 2 bases. The chain's CDR3 is CASSLGQGGTHTDTQYF. DNA of the CDR3: TGCGCCAGCAGCTTGGGACAGGGGGGGACTCACACAGATACGCAGTATTTT.

The V call is TRBV5-1, the J call TRBJ2-7, with unresolved D. The ends were cut back, 5 bases at V and 4 bases at J, with 7 bases in the middle. The CDR3 extends over 11 amino acids. CDR1 is SGHRS and CDR2 is YFSETQ in the germline V gene. Here the CDR3 reads CASRAQYEQYF. For the CDR3, the DNA is TGCGCCAGCAGGGCCCAATACGAGCAGTACTTC.